These 8 T cell receptor beta chains originate from one sample sequenced in a study of blood T cell repertoires in COVID-19. This table comes from immunoSEQ multiplex PCR, and its TCRdb copy is limited to in-frame clones, with some not included. The data show tens of thousands of clones, with roughly 86% seen just once and approximately 4.4% held by the top ten. Specimen: peripheral blood. The source of these receptors is a man aged 50 or older with active or convalescent COVID-19.

The V gene is TRBV5-1, the J gene TRBJ1-6, with D maybe TRBD1 (6 bases). Deletions cut 4 bases from V and 7 bases from J, with 15 bases between. Germline CDR1 is SGHRS and CDR2 is YFSETQ. This CDR3 comprises 15 residues. CDR3 nucleotides: TGCGCCAGCAGCAGGGACACCTTGGGAAATTCACCCCTCCACTTT. Protein sequence: CASSRDTLGNSPLHF.

CDR3: CASSLAAGYEAFF. CDR3 nucleotide sequence: TGCGCCAGCAGCTTGGCCGCAGGGTATGAAGCTTTCTTT. The chain employs TRBV5-1 and TRBJ1-1; D is perhaps TRBD1 (5 bases). There are 13 residues in the CDR3. V dropped 0 bases and J dropped 7 bases, with 10 bases sitting between them. Germline assignment: CDR1 SGHRS and CDR2 YFSETQ.

This clone has a handful of counts. Compared with germline, one end of the junction differs, possibly owing to a read error. The chain couples TRBV5-1 to TRBJ2-1; D may be TRBD2 (5 bases). This CDR3 region has 11 residues. From germline, CDR1 is SGHRS and CDR2 YFSETQ. CDR3 DNA sequence: TGCGCCAGCAGCTTGGATCACAAGGAGGTCTTC. Its translation: CASSLDHKEVF.

The rearrangement uses TRBV19 and TRBJ2-6; D not certain. CDR1 and CDR2 from the germline V gene are LNHDA and SQIVND (reference sequence). Trimming took 3 bases from V and 3 from J, leaving 9 bases between them. The CDR3 spans 15 residues. In DNA form, the CDR3 reads TGTGCCAGTAGTATCAGCGAGGATGGGGCCAACGTCCTGACTTTC. Amino acid sequence: CASSISEDGANVLTF.

The table lists this clone with a count of one. The chain couples TRBV5-1 to TRBJ2-3, with unresolved D. The CDR3 extends over 14 amino acids. The V gene lost 0 bases and the J gene lost 4 bases, with 9 bases spanning the gap. CDR1 and CDR2 from the germline V gene are SGHRS and YFSETQ. CDR3 DNA: TGCGCCAGCAGCTTGGGGGCCACTTCAGATACGCAGTATTTT. Its translation: CASSLGATSDTQYF.

This clone was picked up many times. The genes are TRBV7-2 and TRBJ1-5; D ambiguous. Deletions cut 5 bases from V and 3 bases from J, with 5 bases between. The CDR3 contains 12 residues. The germline CDR1 and CDR2 sequences are SGHTA and FQGNSA. This chain's CDR3 is CASSVSNQPQHF. The CDR3 coding sequence is TGTGCCAGCAGCGTCTCCAATCAGCCCCAGCATTTT.

The gene calls are TRBV7-9 and TRBJ2-5; 8 nucleotides align to TRBD1. CDR1 is SEHNR and CDR2 is FQNEAQ in the germline V gene (reference sequence). The CDR3 totals 14 residues. Unmatched junction bases numbered 4, after V lost 4 bases and J lost 3 bases. DNA of the CDR3: TGTGCCAGCAGCTACGGGACAGGTGAAGAGACCCAGTACTTC. Translation gives CASSYGTGEETQYF.

This sequence joins TRBV24-1 and TRBJ2-5; 7 nucleotides match TRBD1. Germline V gene sequence: CDR1 KGHDR, CDR2 SFDVKD. The V gene end was trimmed by 4 bases and the J gene end by 5 bases; junction bases not matched to a gene: 9. This CDR3 spans 15 amino acids. CDR3: CATSDVGGFLETQYF. The CDR3 bases are TGTGCCACCAGTGACGTAGGGGGCTTCCTCGAGACCCAGTACTTC.